This T cell receptor (beta chain) stems from a study of blood T cell repertoires in COVID-19. Study-level information: T cells, B-cell-depleted T cells, or PBMCs supplied cDNA or gDNA.

Clones were read by immunoSEQ multiplex PCR, and TCRdb kept only the in-frame ones, dropping some. The data contain about 150,000 clones, 70% to 85% of them singletons. This receptor was taken from a woman aged 45-65 years in a cohort sampled during active or convalescent COVID-19. Sequencing used peripheral blood.

Here the CDR3 DNA reads TGTGCCAGCGGGGGGGAGAGTCTACACATCTACGAGCAGTACTTC. This encodes CASGGESLHIYEQYF. This sequence joins TRBV5-5 and TRBJ2-7; TRBD2 matches at 7 bases. Looked up from germline, CDR1 is SGHKS and CDR2 is YYEKEE (reference sequence). The CDR3 contains 15 residues. J gave up 3 bases and V 7 bases, and 13 bases lay outside the gene matches.